One TCR beta chain is described in this entry. Its antigen is unknown. One base away there is no much larger clone; base qualities are not given. TCRbeta CDR3 regions were amplified from genomic DNA by means of the immunoSEQ Assay, a bias-controlled multiplex PCR. The study's own analysis went as follows. The number of nucleated cells in each sample was estimated by amplification of reference gene primers within the assay. To quantify the absolute abundance of each unique TCRbeta CDR3 rearrangement, sequence reads were collapsed and filtered. Productive Simpson clonality was computed per sample as the square root of Simpson's diversity index over productive rearrangements. Imported from immuneACCESS, the table was reduced by TCRdb to in-frame sequences with V and J called. These copies leave out some clones; in studies compared against another copy, an unresolved V gene accounts for under half, and the cause of the remainder is not known. The DNA gave D and trimming, while V, J and clone size come from that table. The table for this sample lists over 200,000 clones; 75% to 90% of them were counted only once. The ten largest clones represent less than 3.5% of the sample.

These data originate in a study of blood T cell repertoires in COVID-19 (dated by TCRdb to between 2020 and 2021). Regarding the research as a whole: Collaborator samples came from the United States, Italy and Spain and covered acute and convalescent phases of COVID-19. The prospective study material was composed of cDNA or gDNA derived from T cells, B-cell-depleted T cells, or PBMCs. The dataset comprised deeply sampled blood TCRbeta repertoires from subjects exposed to, actively infected with, or recovered from COVID-19. The repertoires were made available in a free public database intended to serve as a resource for research on the immune response to SARS-CoV-2. Samples were obtained from the ongoing ImmuneRACE study (first 160 participants) and from about 1,300 subjects provided by 6 global collaborators. Sample metadata almost always included a de-identified subject ID, COVID-19 status, age in years and sex. HLA class I and class II types, where available, came from metadata supplied by the sample provider rather than from assay-based typing.

Results the study describes overall, beyond this receptor: The amount of clinical and demographic metadata varied by source and participant and was provided uncurated.

In Seattle, one collaborating source enrolled patients while the infection was active and tracked those patients longitudinally over the course of disease. Each collaborating institution followed its own protocols to collect whole blood in K2EDTA tubes. For TCRbeta analysis, collaborator samples were shipped as frozen whole blood, as isolated PBMCs, or as DNA extracted from either sample type. Taken from the germline V gene, the CDR1 and CDR2 loops are SGHTA and FQGTGA. The germline V end is reduced by 11 bases and the J end by 0 bases; junction bases left unmatched: 7. There are 14 amino acids in the CDR3, from cysteine to phenylalanine inclusive. Kept here is only the CDR3 DNA, which spans 42 bases and is read in frame from base 1.

The clonotype comes from a man between 25 and 39 years old with COVID-19, enrolled during active disease. The chain joins TRBV7-3 to TRBJ2-1, and 7 bases in between align with TRBD2. Sequenced input: peripheral blood. The CDR3: CASGGGDSYNEQFF. The nucleotides read TGTGCCTCCGGGGGAGGGGACTCCTACAATGAGCAGTTCTTC.